The rows below give T cell receptor beta chains drawn from one sample of a study of CD8 T cells in ankylosing spondylitis. TCRdb re-called the 5' RACE reads with MiXCR, one entry per CDR3 protein. Of 200,000 to 300,000 distinct CDR3 sequences in the sample, 20% to 30% were seen once. Sequencing used blood, either unsorted or a sorted T cell fraction (not recorded which). The receptors were sampled from a male donor with ankylosing spondylitis or in good health (not recorded which). The CDR3 runs from the conserved cysteine through the conserved F or W. Fields, in order: clone size, J gene, V gene, D gene, CDR3 DNA, CDR3 protein. A D gene is named only where the DNA matches it firmly. Clone size appears in some rows only: once, few, many, or a class for an expanded clone.

abundance: .; j_gene: TRBJ2-1; v_gene: TRBV12-3/TRBV12-4; d_gene: TRBD2; CDR3nt: TGTGCCAGCAGCCAGGGACTAGCGGCGTTCTTC; CDR3aa: CASSQGLAAFF
abundance: few; j_gene: TRBJ2-1; v_gene: TRBV12-3/TRBV12-4; d_gene: .; CDR3nt: TGTGCCAGCAGTCACGTAGCCCGAAATGAGCAGTTCTTC; CDR3aa: CASSHVARNEQFF
abundance: .; j_gene: TRBJ2-5; v_gene: TRBV10-3; d_gene: TRBD1; CDR3nt: TGTGCCATCAGTGATTCCCGGGGACAGAAAGAGACCCAGTACTTC; CDR3aa: CAISDSRGQKETQYF
abundance: .; j_gene: TRBJ2-1; v_gene: TRBV6-1; d_gene: TRBD2; CDR3nt: TGTGCCAGCAGCTCACGAGGGACTAGCGGCCCAAATGAGCAGTTCTTC; CDR3aa: CASSSRGTSGPNEQFF
abundance: few; j_gene: TRBJ2-1; v_gene: TRBV12-3/TRBV12-4; d_gene: .; CDR3nt: TGTGCCAGCATCCTGAGCATCGGTGGAGGTGAGCAGTTCTTC; CDR3aa: CASILSIGGGEQFF
abundance: many; j_gene: TRBJ2-1; v_gene: TRBV6-5; d_gene: .; CDR3nt: TGTGCCAGCAGTTCACCCTACAATGAGCAGTTCTTC; CDR3aa: CASSSPYNEQFF
abundance: .; j_gene: TRBJ2-6; v_gene: TRBV11-2; d_gene: TRBD1; CDR3nt: TGTGCCAGCAGCTGGCCTCCGGGACAGGGGGGATCTGGGGCCAACGTCCTGACTTTC; CDR3aa: CASSWPPGQGGSGANVLTF
abundance: many; j_gene: TRBJ2-2; v_gene: TRBV7-8; d_gene: .; CDR3nt: TGTGCCAGCAGCTTAGGTGTGGCCAGGGTGGGCTCCGGGGAGCTGTTTTTT; CDR3aa: CASSLGVARVGSGELFF
abundance: many; j_gene: TRBJ2-5; v_gene: TRBV12-3/TRBV12-4; d_gene: .; CDR3nt: TGTGCCAGCAGCCTGCGGTCGGGTCAGACCCAGTACTTC; CDR3aa: CASSLRSGQTQYF
abundance: .; j_gene: TRBJ2-3; v_gene: TRBV20-1; d_gene: TRBD2; CDR3nt: TGCAGTGCTCCACTAACGGGGGGGGAAGATACGCAGTATTTT; CDR3aa: CSAPLTGGEDTQYF
abundance: few; j_gene: TRBJ2-5; v_gene: TRBV20-1; d_gene: .; CDR3nt: TGCAGTGCGAACCAGGGTTTGTTAGAGACCCAGTACTTC; CDR3aa: CSANQGLLETQYF
abundance: .; j_gene: TRBJ2-3; v_gene: TRBV20-1; d_gene: TRBD2; CDR3nt: TGCAGTGCTAGAGCGGTGATAGCGGGGGGGAATACGCAGTATTTT; CDR3aa: CSARAVIAGGNTQYF
abundance: few; j_gene: TRBJ2-1; v_gene: TRBV12-3/TRBV12-4; d_gene: TRBD2; CDR3nt: TGTGCCAGCAGTTTAGGGATAGCGGGGGGGCCGTACAATGAGCAGTTCTTC; CDR3aa: CASSLGIAGGPYNEQFF
abundance: many; j_gene: TRBJ2-7; v_gene: TRBV11-2; d_gene: TRBD1; CDR3nt: TGTGCCAGCAGCGTGTCCGTAAAAAACCTAAACAGGGGATGGTACGAGCAGTACTTC; CDR3aa: CASSVSVKNLNRGWYEQYF
abundance: many; j_gene: TRBJ2-1; v_gene: TRBV7-3; d_gene: .; CDR3nt: TGTGCCAGCAGCTGGGGGAGCAGCTCCTACAATGAGCAGTTCTTC; CDR3aa: CASSWGSSSYNEQFF
abundance: many; j_gene: TRBJ1-5; v_gene: TRBV20-1; d_gene: .; CDR3nt: TGCAGTGCCTTGGGTACAGAGAGCTATAGCAATCAGCCCCAGCATTTT; CDR3aa: CSALGTESYSNQPQHF
abundance: many; j_gene: TRBJ1-2; v_gene: TRBV20-1; d_gene: .; CDR3nt: TGCAGTGCTCAGACTAATAACTATGGCTACACCTTC; CDR3aa: CSAQTNNYGYTF
abundance: few; j_gene: TRBJ2-2; v_gene: TRBV10-1; d_gene: .; CDR3nt: TGCGCCACCCGGCGGTCCTCGGGCACCGGGGAGCTGTTTTTT; CDR3aa: CATRRSSGTGELFF
abundance: .; j_gene: TRBJ1-1; v_gene: TRBV20-1; d_gene: .; CDR3nt: TGCAGTGCTAGATCGACAGCGAACACTGAAGCTTTCTTT; CDR3aa: CSARSTANTEAFF
abundance: .; j_gene: TRBJ2-5; v_gene: TRBV24-1; d_gene: .; CDR3nt: TGTGCCACCAGTGCCAGCAGCCAGACCCAGTACTTC; CDR3aa: CATSASSQTQYF
abundance: .; j_gene: TRBJ2-5; v_gene: TRBV20-1; d_gene: .; CDR3nt: TGCAGTGCCAACTCAAAGGGGTGGGAGACCCAGTACTTC; CDR3aa: CSANSKGWETQYF
abundance: .; j_gene: TRBJ2-3; v_gene: TRBV4-2; d_gene: TRBD2; CDR3nt: TGTGCCAGCAGCCAAGGGGCTGCGGGGGGGCCGGATACGCAGTATTTT; CDR3aa: CASSQGAAGGPDTQYF
abundance: many; j_gene: TRBJ2-3; v_gene: TRBV20-1; d_gene: .; CDR3nt: TGCAGTGCTGCTGCGGCGGGGCCCACTAGCACAGATACGCAGTATTTT; CDR3aa: CSAAAAGPTSTDTQYF
abundance: .; j_gene: TRBJ1-5; v_gene: TRBV20-1; d_gene: .; CDR3nt: TGCAGTGCTAGTAGCAGTAACAATCAGCCCCAGCATTTT; CDR3aa: CSASSSNNQPQHF
abundance: few; j_gene: TRBJ2-3; v_gene: TRBV10-3; d_gene: TRBD2; CDR3nt: TGTGCCATCAGTGAGACGCGGGGGGCGAGGGAAGATACGCAGTATTTT; CDR3aa: CAISETRGAREDTQYF
abundance: many; j_gene: TRBJ1-6; v_gene: TRBV20-1; d_gene: .; CDR3nt: TGCAGTGCCCTCTCCGACAGTTATAATTCACCCCTCCACTTT; CDR3aa: CSALSDSYNSPLHF
abundance: .; j_gene: TRBJ2-6; v_gene: TRBV15; d_gene: .; CDR3nt: TGTGCCACCAGCAACCCAGGGCCTGGGGCCAACGTCCTGACTTTC; CDR3aa: CATSNPGPGANVLTF
abundance: few; j_gene: TRBJ2-6; v_gene: TRBV29-1; d_gene: .; CDR3nt: TGCAGCGTTGATAGTGGGACCTACTCAGATGGAACTGGGGCCAACGTCCTGACTTTC; CDR3aa: CSVDSGTYSDGTGANVLTF
abundance: .; j_gene: TRBJ1-1; v_gene: TRBV12-3/TRBV12-4; d_gene: .; CDR3nt: TGTGCCAGCAGTTTCCGGGCGTATGAAGCTTTCTTT; CDR3aa: CASSFRAYEAFF
abundance: many; j_gene: TRBJ2-7; v_gene: TRBV5-1; d_gene: .; CDR3nt: TGCGCCAGCAGCTTGGATGCAGGAACCTACGAGCAGTACTTC; CDR3aa: CASSLDAGTYEQYF
abundance: few; j_gene: TRBJ1-2; v_gene: TRBV15; d_gene: .; CDR3nt: TGTGCCACCAATATCGAATGCTACACCTTC; CDR3aa: CATNIECYTF
abundance: .; j_gene: TRBJ2-1; v_gene: TRBV6-1; d_gene: TRBD1; CDR3nt: TGTGCCAGCAGCGACAGGGGATACAATGAGCAGTTCTTC; CDR3aa: CASSDRGYNEQFF
abundance: .; j_gene: TRBJ2-5; v_gene: TRBV20-1; d_gene: .; CDR3nt: TGCAGTGCTCAGAAAATCCAAGAGACCCAGTACTTC; CDR3aa: CSAQKIQETQYF
abundance: many; j_gene: TRBJ2-7; v_gene: TRBV28; d_gene: TRBD1; CDR3nt: TGTGCCAGTAACCAGGGGGCTGTCTACGAGCAGTACTTC; CDR3aa: CASNQGAVYEQYF
abundance: few; j_gene: TRBJ1-5; v_gene: TRBV2; d_gene: .; CDR3nt: TGTGCCAGCAAGTTGGCGGGCAATCAGCCCCAGCATTTT; CDR3aa: CASKLAGNQPQHF
abundance: many; j_gene: TRBJ1-6; v_gene: TRBV7-8; d_gene: .; CDR3nt: TGTGCCAGCAGCCGCTCTGGTAGGGCGAGCTCCTATAATTCACCCCTCCACTTT; CDR3aa: CASSRSGRASSYNSPLHF
abundance: many; j_gene: TRBJ2-3; v_gene: TRBV24-1; d_gene: TRBD2; CDR3nt: TGTGCCACCAGTGGCCAAGGGAGGGCAGATACGCAGTATTTT; CDR3aa: CATSGQGRADTQYF
abundance: .; j_gene: TRBJ2-1; v_gene: TRBV29-1; d_gene: TRBD2; CDR3nt: TGCAGCGTTGCGACTAGCGGGGCGAATTACAATGAGCAGTTCTTC; CDR3aa: CSVATSGANYNEQFF
abundance: few; j_gene: TRBJ2-1; v_gene: TRBV20-1; d_gene: .; CDR3nt: TGCAGTGCTATAGTCTACAATGAGCAGTTCTTC; CDR3aa: CSAIVYNEQFF
abundance: .; j_gene: TRBJ2-1; v_gene: TRBV9; d_gene: TRBD2; CDR3nt: TGTGCCAGCAGCCCCCGTGTGTCGGGGGGTAGGGATGAGCAGTTCTTC; CDR3aa: CASSPRVSGGRDEQFF
abundance: .; j_gene: TRBJ1-6; v_gene: TRBV10-3; d_gene: .; CDR3nt: TGTGCCATCAGTGAGTCGACAGCCGTGCCCAATTCACCCCTCCACTTT; CDR3aa: CAISESTAVPNSPLHF
abundance: few; j_gene: TRBJ2-5; v_gene: TRBV7-2; d_gene: TRBD2; CDR3nt: TGTGCCAGCAGCTTAAGTCGACTAGCGGGCCAGACCCAGTACTTC; CDR3aa: CASSLSRLAGQTQYF
abundance: few; j_gene: TRBJ2-7; v_gene: TRBV20-1; d_gene: TRBD1; CDR3nt: TGCAGTGCTAGAGAGGACAGGGACAACTACGAGCAGTACTTC; CDR3aa: CSAREDRDNYEQYF
abundance: many; j_gene: TRBJ1-6; v_gene: TRBV7-8; d_gene: TRBD1; CDR3nt: TGTGCCAGCAGCTCCTCCGGGACAGGGGGCGTAAATTCACCCCTCCACTTT; CDR3aa: CASSSSGTGGVNSPLHF
abundance: many; j_gene: TRBJ1-3; v_gene: TRBV5-1; d_gene: TRBD1; CDR3nt: TGCGCCAGCAGCGTCGGGACAGGCGGAAACACCATATATTTT; CDR3aa: CASSVGTGGNTIYF
abundance: .; j_gene: TRBJ2-1; v_gene: TRBV12-3/TRBV12-4; d_gene: TRBD2; CDR3nt: TGTGCCAGCTCGCGGGGGGGCGCGTATACCGGGCAGTTCTTC; CDR3aa: CASSRGGAYTGQFF
abundance: many; j_gene: TRBJ2-3; v_gene: TRBV29-1; d_gene: TRBD2; CDR3nt: TGCAGCGCCGGGGGGGGGGCGACAGATACGCAGTATTTT; CDR3aa: CSAGGGATDTQYF
abundance: .; j_gene: TRBJ1-1; v_gene: TRBV10-3; d_gene: .; CDR3nt: TGTGCCATCAGGGGGGATAAGGTCACTGAAGCTTTCTTT; CDR3aa: CAIRGDKVTEAFF
abundance: many; j_gene: TRBJ2-1; v_gene: TRBV29-1; d_gene: .; CDR3nt: TGCAGCGTTGGAGACAGTTACAATGAGCAGTTCTTC; CDR3aa: CSVGDSYNEQFF
abundance: few; j_gene: TRBJ2-1; v_gene: TRBV10-3; d_gene: TRBD1; CDR3nt: TGTGCCATCAGCGGCGACAGGGTAATCTACAATGAGCAGTTCTTC; CDR3aa: CAISGDRVIYNEQFF
abundance: many; j_gene: TRBJ1-1; v_gene: TRBV3-1; d_gene: TRBD1; CDR3nt: TGTGCCAGCAGCGCCAGACAGGGAATGAACACTGAAGCTTTCTTT; CDR3aa: CASSARQGMNTEAFF
abundance: many; j_gene: TRBJ2-1; v_gene: TRBV9; d_gene: .; CDR3nt: TGTGCCAGCAGCGTAGGGGGTGATGAGCAGTTCTTC; CDR3aa: CASSVGGDEQFF
abundance: many; j_gene: TRBJ1-6; v_gene: TRBV20-1; d_gene: TRBD1; CDR3nt: TGCAGTGCCGGGGACAGGGGGACACCCCTCCACTTT; CDR3aa: CSAGDRGTPLHF
abundance: many; j_gene: TRBJ1-1; v_gene: TRBV6-5; d_gene: .; CDR3nt: TGTGCCAGCAGTCCAGTCGGCGCTGAAGCTTTCTTT; CDR3aa: CASSPVGAEAFF
abundance: many; j_gene: TRBJ1-2; v_gene: TRBV7-8; d_gene: TRBD1; CDR3nt: TGTGCCAGCAGCCGGGACAGGGATGGCTACACCTTC; CDR3aa: CASSRDRDGYTF